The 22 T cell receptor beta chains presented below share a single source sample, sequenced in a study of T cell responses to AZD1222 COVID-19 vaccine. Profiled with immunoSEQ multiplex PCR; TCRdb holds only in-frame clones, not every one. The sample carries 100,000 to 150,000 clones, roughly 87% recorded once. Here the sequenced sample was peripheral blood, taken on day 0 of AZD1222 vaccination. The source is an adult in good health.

The CDR3: CASSEAGGPRDTQYF. The CDR3 region has the DNA TGTGCCAGCAGCGAAGCGGGGGGCCCCCGAGATACGCAGTATTTT. The V call is TRBV7-7, the J call TRBJ2-3, with 9 bases that match TRBD2. Looked up from germline, CDR1 is SSHAT and CDR2 is FNYEAQ (reference sequence). The J segment lost 5 bases and the V segment lost 5 bases, leaving 8 bases of the junction unmatched. CDR3 length: 15 amino acids.

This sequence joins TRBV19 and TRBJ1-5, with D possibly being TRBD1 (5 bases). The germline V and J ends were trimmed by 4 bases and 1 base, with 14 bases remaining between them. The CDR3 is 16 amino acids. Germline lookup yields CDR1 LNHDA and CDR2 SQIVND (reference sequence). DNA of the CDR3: TGTGCCAGTAGTAGCCAGGGAGGGGCAAGCAATCAGCCCCAGCATTTT. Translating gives CASSSQGGASNQPQHF.

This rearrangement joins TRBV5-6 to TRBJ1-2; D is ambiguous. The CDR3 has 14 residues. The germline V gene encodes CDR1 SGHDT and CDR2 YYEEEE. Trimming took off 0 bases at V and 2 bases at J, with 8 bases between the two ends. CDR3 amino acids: CASSLASANYGYTF. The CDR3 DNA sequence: TGTGCCAGCAGCTTGGCCTCGGCCAACTATGGCTACACCTTC.

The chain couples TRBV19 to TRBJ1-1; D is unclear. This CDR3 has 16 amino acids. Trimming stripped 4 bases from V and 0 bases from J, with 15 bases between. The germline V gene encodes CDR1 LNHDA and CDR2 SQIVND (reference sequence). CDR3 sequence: CASSTPPTTMNTEAFF. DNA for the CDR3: TGTGCCAGTAGTACCCCCCCGACGACCATGAACACTGAAGCTTTCTTT. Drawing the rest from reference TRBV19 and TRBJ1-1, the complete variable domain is DGGITQSPKYLFRKEGQNVTLSCEQNLNHDAMYWYRQDPGQGLRLIYYSQIVNDFQKGDIAEGYSVSREKKESFPLTVTSAQKNPTAFYLCASSTPPTTMNTEAFFGQGTRLTVV.

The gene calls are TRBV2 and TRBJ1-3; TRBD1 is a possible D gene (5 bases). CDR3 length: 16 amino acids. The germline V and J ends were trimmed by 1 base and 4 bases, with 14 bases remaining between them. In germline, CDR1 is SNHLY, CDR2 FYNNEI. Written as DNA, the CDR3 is TGTGCCAGCAGTGAAGAGGTTGGAGGGGACGGAAACACCATATATTTT. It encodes CASSEEVGGDGNTIYF. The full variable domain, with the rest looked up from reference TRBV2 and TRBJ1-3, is EPEVTQTPSHQVTQMGQEVILRCVPISNHLYFYWYRQILGQKVEFLVSFYNNEISEKSEIFDDQFSVERPDGSNFTLKIRSTKLEDSAMYFCASSEEVGGDGNTIYFGEGSWLTVV.

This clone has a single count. The chain's CDR3 is CASTSTGAEAFF. The CDR3 DNA reads as TGTGCCAGCACAAGTACAGGGGCTGAAGCTTTCTTT. The J gene is TRBJ1-1, the V gene TRBV12-3 or TRBV12-4, with 7 bases matching TRBD1. V gave up 7 bases and J gave up 6 bases; unmatched junction bases: 5. CDR3 length equals 12 residues.

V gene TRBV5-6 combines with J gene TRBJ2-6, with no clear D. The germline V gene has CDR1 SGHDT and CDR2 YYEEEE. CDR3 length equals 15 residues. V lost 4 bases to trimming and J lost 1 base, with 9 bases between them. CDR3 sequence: CASSLSKSGANVLTF. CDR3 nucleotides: TGTGCCAGCAGCCTATCGAAATCTGGGGCCAACGTCCTGACTTTC.

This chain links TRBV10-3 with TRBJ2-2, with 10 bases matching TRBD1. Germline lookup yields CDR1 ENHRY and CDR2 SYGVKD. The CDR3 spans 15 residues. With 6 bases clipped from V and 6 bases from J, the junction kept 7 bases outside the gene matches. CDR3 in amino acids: CAIRQTGGGSGELFF. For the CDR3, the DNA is TGTGCCATCAGACAGACAGGGGGCGGATCCGGGGAGCTGTTTTTT.

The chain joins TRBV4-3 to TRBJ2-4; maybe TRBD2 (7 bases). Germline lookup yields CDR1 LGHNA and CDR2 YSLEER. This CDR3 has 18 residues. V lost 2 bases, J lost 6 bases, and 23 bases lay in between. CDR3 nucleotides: TGCGCCAGCAGCCAATTCCCGGGGGGACACACGGACGGAAACATTCAGTACTTC. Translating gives CASSQFPGGHTDGNIQYF.

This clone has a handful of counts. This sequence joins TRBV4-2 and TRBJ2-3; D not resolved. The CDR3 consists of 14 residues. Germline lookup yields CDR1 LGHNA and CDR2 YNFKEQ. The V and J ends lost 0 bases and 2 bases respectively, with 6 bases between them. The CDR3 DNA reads TGTGCCAGCAGCCAAGATCCCTCCACAGATACGCAGTATTTT. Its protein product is CASSQDPSTDTQYF.

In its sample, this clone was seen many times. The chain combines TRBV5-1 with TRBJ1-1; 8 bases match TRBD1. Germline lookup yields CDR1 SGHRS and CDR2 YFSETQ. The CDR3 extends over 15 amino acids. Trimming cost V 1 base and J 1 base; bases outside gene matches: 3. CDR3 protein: CASSLTGGSNTEAFF. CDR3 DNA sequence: TGCGCCAGCAGCTTGACAGGGGGTTCGAACACTGAAGCTTTCTTT.

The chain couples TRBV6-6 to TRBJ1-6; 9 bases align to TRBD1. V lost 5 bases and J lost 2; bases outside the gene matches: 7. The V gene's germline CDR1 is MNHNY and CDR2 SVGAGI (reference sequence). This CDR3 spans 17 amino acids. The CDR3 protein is CASSRGTGHTYNSPLHF. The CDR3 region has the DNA TGTGCCAGCAGTCGCGGGACAGGGCATACCTATAATTCACCCCTCCACTTT.

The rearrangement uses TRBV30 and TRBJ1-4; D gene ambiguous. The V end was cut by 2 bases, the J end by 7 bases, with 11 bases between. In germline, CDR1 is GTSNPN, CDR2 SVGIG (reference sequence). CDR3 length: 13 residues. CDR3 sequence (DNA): TGTGCCTGGAGTATGAGGCCGGGTGAAAAACTGTTTTTT. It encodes CAWSMRPGEKLFF.

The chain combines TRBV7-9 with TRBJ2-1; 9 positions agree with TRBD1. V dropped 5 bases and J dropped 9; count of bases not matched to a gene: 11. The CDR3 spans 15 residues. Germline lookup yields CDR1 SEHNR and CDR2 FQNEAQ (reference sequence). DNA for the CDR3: TGTGCCAGCAGCCGACCCTCGACAGGGGGTTTTGAGCAGTTCTTC. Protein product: CASSRPSTGGFEQFF.

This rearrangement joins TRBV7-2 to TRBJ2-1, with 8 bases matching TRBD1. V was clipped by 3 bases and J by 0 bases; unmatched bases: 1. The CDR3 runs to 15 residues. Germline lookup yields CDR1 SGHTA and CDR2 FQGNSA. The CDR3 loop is CASSFDRGSYNEQFF. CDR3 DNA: TGTGCCAGCAGCTTCGACAGGGGCTCCTACAATGAGCAGTTCTTC.

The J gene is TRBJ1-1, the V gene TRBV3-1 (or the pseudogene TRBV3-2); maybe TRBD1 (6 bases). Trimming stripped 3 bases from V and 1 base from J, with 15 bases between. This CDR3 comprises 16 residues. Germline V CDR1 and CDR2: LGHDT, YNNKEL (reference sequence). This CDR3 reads CASSQTNLRGNTEAFF. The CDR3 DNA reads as TGTGCCAGCAGCCAGACTAACCTCAGGGGGAACACTGAAGCTTTCTTT.

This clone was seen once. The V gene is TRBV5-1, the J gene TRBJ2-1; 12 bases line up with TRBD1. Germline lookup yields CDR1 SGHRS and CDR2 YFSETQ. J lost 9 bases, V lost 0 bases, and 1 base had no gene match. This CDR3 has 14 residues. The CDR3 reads CASSLAGQGAEQFF. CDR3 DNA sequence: TGCGCCAGCAGCTTGGCGGGACAGGGGGCTGAGCAGTTCTTC.

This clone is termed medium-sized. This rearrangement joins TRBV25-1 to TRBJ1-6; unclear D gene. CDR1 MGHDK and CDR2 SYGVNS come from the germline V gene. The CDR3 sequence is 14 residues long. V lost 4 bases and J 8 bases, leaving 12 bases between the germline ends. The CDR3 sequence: CASSVVSWDSPLHF. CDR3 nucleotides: TGTGCCAGCAGTGTAGTCAGTTGGGATTCACCCCTCCACTTT.

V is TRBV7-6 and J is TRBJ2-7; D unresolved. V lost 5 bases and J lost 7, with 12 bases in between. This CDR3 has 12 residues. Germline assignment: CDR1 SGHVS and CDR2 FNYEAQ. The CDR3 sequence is CASSIGTGEQYF. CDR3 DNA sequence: TGTGCCAGCAGCATCGGAACCGGTGAGCAGTACTTC.

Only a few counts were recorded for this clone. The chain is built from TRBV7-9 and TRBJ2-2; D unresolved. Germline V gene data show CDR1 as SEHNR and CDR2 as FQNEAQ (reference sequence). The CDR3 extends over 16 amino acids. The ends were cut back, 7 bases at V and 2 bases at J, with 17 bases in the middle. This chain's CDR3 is CASTNLWVANTGELFF. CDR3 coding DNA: TGTGCCAGCACCAACCTGTGGGTCGCAAACACCGGGGAGCTGTTTTTT.

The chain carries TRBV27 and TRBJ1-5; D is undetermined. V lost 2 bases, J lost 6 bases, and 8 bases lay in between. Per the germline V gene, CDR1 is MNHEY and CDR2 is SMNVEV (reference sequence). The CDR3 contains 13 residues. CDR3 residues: CASSLRGGQPQHF. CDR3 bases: TGTGCCAGCAGTTTACGGGGAGGTCAGCCCCAGCATTTT.

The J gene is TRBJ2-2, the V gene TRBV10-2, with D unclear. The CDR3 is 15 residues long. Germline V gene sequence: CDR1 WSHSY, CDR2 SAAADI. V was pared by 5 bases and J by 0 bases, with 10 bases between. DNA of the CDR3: TGCGCCAGCAGTACGTACAGATCGAACACCGGGGAGCTGTTTTTT. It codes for CASSTYRSNTGELFF.